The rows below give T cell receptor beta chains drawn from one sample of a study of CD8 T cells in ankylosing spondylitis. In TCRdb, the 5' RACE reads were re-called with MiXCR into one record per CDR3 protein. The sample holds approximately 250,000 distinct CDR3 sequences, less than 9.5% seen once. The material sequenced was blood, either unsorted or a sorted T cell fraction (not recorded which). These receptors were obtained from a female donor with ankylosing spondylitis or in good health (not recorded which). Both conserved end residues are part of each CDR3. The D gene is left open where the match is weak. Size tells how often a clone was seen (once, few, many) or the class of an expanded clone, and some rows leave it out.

cdr3_nt: TGTGCCAGCAGTTTATTGGCTAGCGGGATTCTCTCGGGCGGGGAGCTGTTTTTT
cdr3_aa: CASSLLASGILSGGELFF
v_call: TRBV27
d_call: TRBD2
j_call: TRBJ2-2
clone_size: .

cdr3_nt: TGCGCCAGCAGTGAGTCGGGCCTACTCGAGCAGTACTTC
cdr3_aa: CASSESGLLEQYF
v_call: TRBV10-1
d_call: .
j_call: TRBJ2-7
clone_size: many

cdr3_nt: TGCGCCAGCAGCTTAGGAACAGGCTCCCATGAGCAGTTCTTC
cdr3_aa: CASSLGTGSHEQFF
v_call: TRBV5-1
d_call: .
j_call: TRBJ2-1
clone_size: many

cdr3_nt: TGTGCCACCGGCGTGACTAGCGACCAAACAGATACGCAGTATTTT
cdr3_aa: CATGVTSDQTDTQYF
v_call: TRBV12-3/TRBV12-4
d_call: TRBD2
j_call: TRBJ2-3
clone_size: many

cdr3_nt: TGTGCCTGGACCCACTCTAGCGGCCAGCAGTACTTC
cdr3_aa: CAWTHSSGQQYF
v_call: TRBV30
d_call: TRBD2
j_call: TRBJ2-7
clone_size: .

cdr3_nt: TGTGCCAGCAGCCGGCTGCTAGCGGGAGTTGTTAATGAGCAGTTCTTC
cdr3_aa: CASSRLLAGVVNEQFF
v_call: TRBV7-9
d_call: TRBD2
j_call: TRBJ2-1
clone_size: few

cdr3_nt: TGCAGCGTTGAACCTCGGACAGGGGTAGAGACCCAGTACTTC
cdr3_aa: CSVEPRTGVETQYF
v_call: TRBV29-1
d_call: TRBD1
j_call: TRBJ2-5
clone_size: .

cdr3_nt: TGTGCCTGGAGCGCGGTGGCAGGGGCAGAGGGAGCTTTCTTT
cdr3_aa: CAWSAVAGAEGAFF
v_call: TRBV30
d_call: .
j_call: TRBJ1-1
clone_size: many

cdr3_nt: TGTGCCAGCGGTGAGGGGACGAACACAGATACGCAGTATTTT
cdr3_aa: CASGEGTNTDTQYF
v_call: TRBV5-5
d_call: .
j_call: TRBJ2-3
clone_size: many

cdr3_nt: TGTGCCAGCAGTCGGGGACTAGCGGGAGTCCCGGGGGTGGAGCAGTTCTTC
cdr3_aa: CASSRGLAGVPGVEQFF
v_call: TRBV27
d_call: TRBD2
j_call: TRBJ2-1
clone_size: many

cdr3_nt: TGCAGCGTCCCCTCTCGACTAGCGGGAAGGGATACGCAGTATTTT
cdr3_aa: CSVPSRLAGRDTQYF
v_call: TRBV29-1
d_call: TRBD2
j_call: TRBJ2-3
clone_size: many

cdr3_nt: TGCGCCAGCAGCTCTTTATCGGGACTAGCTACAGATACGCAGTATTTT
cdr3_aa: CASSSLSGLATDTQYF
v_call: TRBV5-1
d_call: TRBD2
j_call: TRBJ2-3
clone_size: many

cdr3_nt: TGTGCCAGCAGCCGTCCGGGACGACCCTATGGCTACACCTTC
cdr3_aa: CASSRPGRPYGYTF
v_call: TRBV4-2
d_call: .
j_call: TRBJ1-2
clone_size: many

cdr3_nt: TGCGCCAGCAGCTTGGATGGGACTGAAGCTTTCTTT
cdr3_aa: CASSLDGTEAFF
v_call: TRBV5-1
d_call: .
j_call: TRBJ1-1
clone_size: many

cdr3_nt: TGTGCCAGCAGCGCTAGCCGGACTTGGACTAGCAGGGGCACCGGGGAGCTGTTTTTT
cdr3_aa: CASSASRTWTSRGTGELFF
v_call: TRBV11-2
d_call: TRBD2
j_call: TRBJ2-2
clone_size: many